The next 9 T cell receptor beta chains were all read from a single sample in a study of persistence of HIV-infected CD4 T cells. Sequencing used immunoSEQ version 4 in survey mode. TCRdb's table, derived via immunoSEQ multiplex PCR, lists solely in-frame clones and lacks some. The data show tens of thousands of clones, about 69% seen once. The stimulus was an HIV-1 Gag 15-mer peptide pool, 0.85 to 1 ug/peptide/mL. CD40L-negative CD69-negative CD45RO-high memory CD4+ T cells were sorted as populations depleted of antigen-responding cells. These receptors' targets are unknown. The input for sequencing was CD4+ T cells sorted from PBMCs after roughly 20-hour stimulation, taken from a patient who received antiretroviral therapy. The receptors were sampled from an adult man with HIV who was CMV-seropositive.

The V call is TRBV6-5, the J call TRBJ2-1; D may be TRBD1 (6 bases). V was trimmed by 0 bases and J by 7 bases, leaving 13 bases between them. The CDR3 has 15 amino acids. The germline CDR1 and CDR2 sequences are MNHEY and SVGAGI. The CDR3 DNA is TGTGCCAGCAGTTACTCGACAGGTCCTCTGAATGAGCAGTTCTTC. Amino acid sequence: CASSYSTGPLNEQFF.

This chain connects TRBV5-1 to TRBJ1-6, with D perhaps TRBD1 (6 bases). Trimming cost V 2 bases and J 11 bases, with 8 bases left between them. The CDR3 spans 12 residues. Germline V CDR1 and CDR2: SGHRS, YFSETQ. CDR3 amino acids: CASSLGGAPLHF. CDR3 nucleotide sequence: TGCGCCAGCAGCTTAGGGGGTGCACCCCTCCACTTT.

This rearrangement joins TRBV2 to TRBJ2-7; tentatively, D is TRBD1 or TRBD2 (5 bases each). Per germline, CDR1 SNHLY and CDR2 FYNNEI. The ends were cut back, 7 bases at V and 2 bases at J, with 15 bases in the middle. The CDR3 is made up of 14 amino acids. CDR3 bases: TGTGCCAGCACCTCCGGGGCAGGGACCTACGAGCAGTACTTC. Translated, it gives CASTSGAGTYEQYF.

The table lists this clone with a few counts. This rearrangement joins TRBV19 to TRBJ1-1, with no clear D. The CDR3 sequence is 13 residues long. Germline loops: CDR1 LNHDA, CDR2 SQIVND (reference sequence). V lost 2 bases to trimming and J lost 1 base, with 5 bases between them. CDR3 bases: TGTGCCAGTAGTATAACCACGAACACTGAAGCTTTCTTT. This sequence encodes CASSITTNTEAFF. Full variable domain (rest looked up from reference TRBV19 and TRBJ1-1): DGGITQSPKYLFRKEGQNVTLSCEQNLNHDAMYWYRQDPGQGLRLIYYSQIVNDFQKGDIAEGYSVSREKKESFPLTVTSAQKNPTAFYLCASSITTNTEAFFGQGTRLTVV.

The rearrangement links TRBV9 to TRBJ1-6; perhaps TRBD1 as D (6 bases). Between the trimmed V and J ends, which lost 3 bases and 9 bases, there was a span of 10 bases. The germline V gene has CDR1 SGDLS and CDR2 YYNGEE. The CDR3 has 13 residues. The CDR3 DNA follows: TGTGCCAGCAGCGCGACAGGTACTTCACCCCTCCACTTT. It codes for CASSATGTSPLHF.

The CDR3 reads CASSPQGGEQFF. In nucleotides, the CDR3 is TGTGCCAGCTCACCTCAGGGAGGTGAGCAGTTCTTC. The chain carries TRBV18 and TRBJ2-1, with D possibly matching TRBD2 (6 bases). This CDR3 is built from 12 residues. The germline V and J ends were trimmed by 3 bases and 9 bases, with 9 bases remaining between them. Germline V gene data show CDR1 as KGHSH and CDR2 as LQKENI.

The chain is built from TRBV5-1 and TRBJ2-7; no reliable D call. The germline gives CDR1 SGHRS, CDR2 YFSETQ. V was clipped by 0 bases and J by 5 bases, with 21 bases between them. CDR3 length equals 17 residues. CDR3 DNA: TGCGCCAGCAGCTTGGCCCATTTCGTAGCAGAAGAAGACGAGCAGTACTTC. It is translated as CASSLAHFVAEEDEQYF.

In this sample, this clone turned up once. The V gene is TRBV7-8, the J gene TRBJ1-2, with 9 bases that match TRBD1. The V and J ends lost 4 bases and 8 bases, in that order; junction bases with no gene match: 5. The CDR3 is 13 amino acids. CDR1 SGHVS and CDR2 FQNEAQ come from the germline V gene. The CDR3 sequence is CASSSRTGEGYTF. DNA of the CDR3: TGTGCCAGCAGCTCCCGGACAGGGGAAGGCTACACCTTC.

As DNA, the CDR3 is TGTGCCAGCAGTGTTAGGAGGGGGGCCTACGAGCAGTACTTC. It codes for CASSVRRGAYEQYF. This chain joins TRBV2 and TRBJ2-7; D might be TRBD1 or TRBD2, each matching 6 bases. The CDR3 has 14 amino acids. V was pared by 4 bases and J by 2 bases, with 12 bases between. The V gene's germline CDR1 is SNHLY and CDR2 FYNNEI.